Each of the 31 T cell receptor beta chains below was sequenced from the same sample in a study of T cell repertoires in aging, cancer and after chemotherapy. Multiplex touch-down PCR with TRB-A/B primers amplified rearranged V-D-J TRB sequences. TCRdb re-analysed the multiplex PCR reads in MiXCR, keeping a single row per CDR3 protein. The sample lists roughly 2,300 distinct CDR3 sequences, 25% seen once, with roughly 19% in the top ten. Amplification of TCR beta used genomic DNA extracted from peripheral blood. Material for sequencing was blood. These TCRs come from a human donor with a solid tumor.

This clonotype was counted only a few times. The rearrangement uses TRBV7-2 and TRBJ2-5; possible D gene TRBD2, 6 bases. Per the germline V gene, CDR1 is SGHTA and CDR2 is FQGNSA. CDR3 size: 14 residues. Trimming left V 4 bases short and J 1 base short, with 10 bases between. CDR3 residues: CASSSTRTQETQYF. The CDR3 region has the DNA TGTGCCAGCAGCTCGACTAGGACCCAAGAGACCCAGTACTTC.

This clonotype is large (0.1 to 1%) within its sample. The gene calls are TRBV29-1 and TRBJ2-2, with D maybe TRBD1 (5 bases). This CDR3 has 13 residues. In germline, CDR1 is SQVTM, CDR2 ANQGSEA. Trimming took 3 bases from V and 1 from J, leaving 6 bases between them. The CDR3 sequence: CSVDRENTGELFF. The CDR3 DNA is TGCAGCGTTGACAGGGAGAACACCGGGGAGCTGTTTTTT.

The sample holds a few counts of this clonotype. This chain links TRBV4-2 with TRBJ1-4; TRBD1 aligns across 8 bases. The CDR3 loop spans 16 amino acids. Germline V gene sequence: CDR1 LGHNA, CDR2 YNFKEQ. With 1 base clipped from V and 8 bases from J, the junction kept 9 bases outside the gene matches. The CDR3 DNA follows: TGTGCCAGCAGCCAAGTGAGCAGGGGGCAGGCGGAAAAACTGTTTTTT. Translation gives CASSQVSRGQAEKLFF.

V gene TRBV11-3 combines with J gene TRBJ2-5; 7 bases match TRBD1. The CDR3 length is 15 residues. Germline V gives CDR1 SGHNT, CDR2 YENEEA. V gave up 3 bases and J gave up 2 bases; unmatched junction bases: 6. The DNA of the CDR3 is TGTGCCAGCAGCTTGAGGTTCAGGGGGCAAGAGACCCAGTACTTC. Protein product: CASSLRFRGQETQYF. The full variable domain, completed using reference TRBV11-3 and TRBJ2-5, is EAGVVQSPRYKIIEKKQPVAFWCNPISGHNTLYWYLQNLGQGPELLIRYENEEAVDDSQLPKDRFSAERLKGVDSTLKIQPAELGDSAVYLCASSLRFRGQETQYFGPGTRLLVL.

The chain joins TRBV6-4 to TRBJ2-1; 10 bases match TRBD1. Germline lookup yields CDR1 MRHNA and CDR2 SNTAGT. This CDR3 is 15 amino acids long. The junction had 8 bases not matched to a gene; V was cut back by 4 bases and J by 8 bases. The CDR3 loop is CASSALGTGAHEQFF. In nucleotides, the CDR3 is TGTGCCAGCAGTGCATTGGGGACAGGGGCCCATGAGCAGTTCTTC.

This clonotype occurred a few times. This chain joins TRBV25-1 and TRBJ2-1; 8 nucleotides match TRBD1. V shed 4 bases, J shed 2 bases, and the junction held 7 bases outside the gene matches. Germline CDR1 reads MGHDK; CDR2 reads SYGVNS. The CDR3 runs 16 residues. The CDR3 loop reads CASSARWDRTYNEQFF. CDR3 in DNA: TGTGCCAGCAGTGCACGATGGGACAGGACCTACAATGAGCAGTTCTTC.

This clonotype is deemed medium-sized (0.01 to 0.1%). The CDR3 here is CASSLESYSLNTEAFF. The CDR3 region has the DNA TGTGCCAGCAGCTTAGAGAGTTACAGCCTGAACACTGAAGCTTTCTTT. V and J are TRBV7-9 and TRBJ1-1; D call uncertain. V dropped 1 base and J dropped 0 bases, with 12 bases sitting between them. Per germline, CDR1 SEHNR and CDR2 FQNEAQ (reference sequence). The CDR3 is 16 amino acids.

The chain uses TRBV18 and TRBJ2-7; 12 bases agree with TRBD2. The CDR3 length is 16 residues. The germline CDR1 and CDR2 sequences are KGHSH and LQKENI. V gave up 3 bases and J gave up 7 bases; unmatched junction bases: 10. This CDR3 reads CASSPPTSGSHNEQYV. In DNA form, the CDR3 reads TGTGCCAGCTCACCCCCGACTAGCGGGAGTCACAATGAGCAGTACGTC.

By sample fraction, this clonotype is large. The chain joins TRBV30 to TRBJ1-3; no reliable D call. CDR1 and CDR2 from the germline V gene are GTSNPN and SVGIG (reference sequence). This CDR3 region has 11 residues. The V end was cut by 3 bases, the J end by 5 bases, with 5 bases between. The CDR3 DNA follows: TGTGCCTGGAGCGAACGAAACACCATATATTTT. Residues: CAWSERNTIYF.

The chain links TRBV19 to TRBJ2-2, with 10 bases lining up with TRBD1. V shed 5 bases and J 4 bases; nucleotides not matched to a gene: 4. Germline lookup yields CDR1 LNHDA and CDR2 SQIVND (reference sequence). The CDR3 covers 15 residues. The CDR3: CASSGRTGGTGELFF. The CDR3, as DNA: TGTGCCAGTAGTGGTAGGACAGGGGGCACCGGGGAGCTGTTTTTT.

The chain recombines TRBV19 with TRBJ2-2; TRBD1 aligns across 8 bases. The CDR3 is 17 amino acids. Trimming removed 3 bases from V and 1 base from J; junction bases left unmatched: 7. In germline, CDR1 is LNHDA, CDR2 SQIVND (reference sequence). CDR3 nucleotide sequence: TGTGCCAGTAGTATTCGGCAGGGGGCATGGAACACCGGGGAGCTGTTTTTT. Protein product: CASSIRQGAWNTGELFF.

This clonotype is medium-sized. This chain links TRBV20-1 with TRBJ1-1, with no clear D. V was pared by 0 bases and J by 3 bases, with 8 bases between. The CDR3 sequence is 13 residues long. Germline-derived CDR1 and CDR2 are DFQATT and SNEGSKA (reference sequence). The CDR3 bases are TGCAGTGCTAGAGATGCGGGTGACACTGAAGCTTTCTTT. Protein: CSARDAGDTEAFF.

J is TRBJ2-1 and V is TRBV6-1, with 10 bases that match TRBD2. Per the germline V gene, CDR1 is MNHNS and CDR2 is SASEGT. V gave up 2 bases and J gave up 6 bases; unmatched junction bases: 10. CDR3 length: 17 residues. The CDR3 DNA is TGTGCCAGCAGTGAATGGGCTAGCGGGAGTTCTGTCAATGAGCAGTTCTTC. Translation: CASSEWASGSSVNEQFF.

The gene calls are TRBV20-1 and TRBJ1-5, with D unresolved. V lost 5 bases, J lost 4 bases, and 15 bases lay in between. From germline, CDR1 is DFQATT and CDR2 SNEGSKA (reference sequence). The CDR3 has 14 residues. As DNA, the CDR3 is TGCAGTGCTGCCCCTACGAGGCGGAATCAGCCCCAGCATTTT. Encoded protein: CSAAPTRRNQPQHF.

For this clonotype: A much larger clone is a single base away; this may be a read error. The V and J genes are TRBV4-3 and TRBJ2-2, with D uncertain. The germline V and J ends were trimmed by 4 bases and 1 base, with 10 bases remaining between them. Looked up from germline, CDR1 is LGHNA and CDR2 is YSLEER. The CDR3 has 15 residues. The CDR3 spells CASSLRAMNTGELFF. The CDR3 DNA reads as TGCGCCAGCAGCCTTAGGGCTATGAACACCGGGGAGCTGTTTTTT.

This clonotype is medium-sized in the sample. V and J are TRBV30 and TRBJ2-1, with TRBD2 identical over 10 bases. Losses at the gene ends were 2 bases for V and 8 bases for J; bases not matched to a gene: 6. CDR3 length: 14 amino acids. Germline assignment: CDR1 GTSNPN and CDR2 SVGIG (reference sequence). As DNA, the CDR3 is TGTGCCTGGAGTCTGGGACTAGCGACGGATGAGCAGTTCTTC. It specifies CAWSLGLATDEQFF.

This clonotype was seen a handful of times. The V and J genes are TRBV4-2 and TRBJ2-1; D not certain. Germline CDR1 LGHNA, CDR2 YNFKEQ. Trimming took off 0 bases at V and 5 bases at J, with 17 bases between the two ends. The CDR3 runs 17 residues. In nucleotides, the CDR3 is TGTGCCAGCAGCCAAGACCTCTCTGTTCGGCCAGACAATGAGCAGTTCTTC. Its protein product is CASSQDLSVRPDNEQFF.

This clonotype is labeled medium-sized. V usage is TRBV10-3 and J usage is TRBJ2-1; 9 bases are a match to TRBD2. V lost 4 bases and J lost 5; bases outside the gene matches: 3. Germline lookup yields CDR1 ENHRY and CDR2 SYGVKD. The CDR3 has 14 residues. The CDR3 DNA follows: TGTGCCATCAGTGCAAGCGGGGGGAACAATGAGCAGTTCTTC. Its translation: CAISASGGNNEQFF.

The CDR3: CASSMSSGIKDNEQFF. In DNA, the CDR3 is TGTGCCAGTAGTATGTCTAGCGGGATTAAGGACAATGAGCAGTTCTTC. This chain joins TRBV19 and TRBJ2-1, with TRBD2 matching over 9 bases. The CDR3 is 16 residues long. V trimming: 3 bases; J trimming: 5 bases; junction bases outside the gene matches: 8. CDR1 and CDR2 from the germline V gene are LNHDA and SQIVND (reference sequence).

This clonotype is labeled medium-sized. The chain combines TRBV27 with TRBJ1-1; no firm D call. V dropped 6 bases and J dropped 0 bases, with 8 bases sitting between them. Per the germline V gene, CDR1 is MNHEY and CDR2 is SMNVEV (reference sequence). This CDR3 spans 13 amino acids. This CDR3 is CASRNDLNTEAFF. CDR3 DNA sequence: TGTGCCAGCAGGAACGATTTGAACACTGAAGCTTTCTTT.

This clonotype is labeled medium-sized. The chain couples TRBV5-4 to TRBJ2-7; 7 bases match TRBD2. The germline CDR1 and CDR2 sequences are SGHNT and YYREEE (reference sequence). V shed 2 bases and J 0 bases; nucleotides not matched to a gene: 8. CDR3 size: 16 residues. CDR3 bases: TGTGCCAGCAGCTTTTCCCGAGGCGGGAGCTCCTACGAGCAGTACTTC. Protein product: CASSFSRGGSSYEQYF.

By sample fraction, this clonotype is medium-sized. The chain employs TRBV6-4 and TRBJ2-2; possibly TRBD2 for D (6 bases). V was pared by 0 bases and J by 1 base, with 6 bases between. The germline V gene encodes CDR1 MRHNA and CDR2 SNTAGT. The CDR3 covers 15 residues. In nucleotides, the CDR3 is TGTGCCAGCAGTGACTCGGGAGGGAACACCGGGGAGCTGTTTTTT. It codes for CASSDSGGNTGELFF.

This clonotype was counted between two and nine times. The chain has TRBV6-1 and TRBJ2-7; D gene ambiguous. This CDR3 has 13 residues. Looked up from germline, CDR1 is MNHNS and CDR2 is SASEGT. V lost 4 bases and J lost 3, with 10 bases in between. CDR3 in DNA: TGTGCCAGCAGTGGGGTCCTAGTCTACGAGCAGTACTTC. It specifies CASSGVLVYEQYF.

By share, this clonotype ranks as medium-sized (0.01 to 0.1%). This chain links TRBV6-1 with TRBJ2-1, with 9 positions matching TRBD2. There are 16 residues in the CDR3. The trim removed 5 bases at V and 5 bases at J, leaving 10 bases unmatched. The germline V gene encodes CDR1 MNHNS and CDR2 SASEGT. CDR3 coding DNA: TGTGCCAGCAGTCGCTATAGCGGGAGTGGCCACAATGAGCAGTTCTTC. Its protein product is CASSRYSGSGHNEQFF.

This clonotype is medium-sized by share. CDR3: CAWSAIEGNQPQHF. CDR3 sequence (DNA): TGTGCCTGGAGCGCAATAGAGGGCAATCAGCCCCAGCATTTT. The J gene is TRBJ1-5, the V gene TRBV30; no definite D call. The V end lost 3 bases, the J end lost 2 bases, and 11 bases lay between the germline ends. Germline V CDR1 and CDR2: GTSNPN, SVGIG (reference sequence). The CDR3 consists of 14 residues.

This clonotype was counted between two and nine times. The chain joins TRBV14 to TRBJ2-1; D gene unclear. Trimming pared 0 bases from V and 7 bases from J, leaving 10 bases between. The length of the CDR3 is 14 residues. CDR1 and CDR2 (germline): SGHDN, FVKESK. CDR3 sequence: CASSQDNFRNEQFF. CDR3 DNA: TGTGCCAGCAGCCAAGATAATTTTCGAAATGAGCAGTTCTTC.

This chain connects TRBV6-4 to TRBJ1-1; 8 bases match TRBD1. Trimming took 5 bases from V and 6 from J; bases not matched to a gene: 8. Germline assignment: CDR1 MRHNA and CDR2 SNTAGT. This CDR3 contains 14 residues. CDR3 in DNA: TGTGCCAGCAGTTTGGCCGGACAGGGCTCTGAAGCTTTCTTT. Protein product: CASSLAGQGSEAFF.

Of note for this clonotype: At one boundary the junction diverges from the germline segment, which might be a read error. The gene calls are TRBV7-6 and TRBJ2-5; D is perhaps TRBD1 or TRBD2 (5 bases each). This CDR3 contains 15 residues. From germline, CDR1 is SGHVS and CDR2 FNYEAQ. The CDR3 nucleotides are TGTGCCAGCAGCTTAGGGACGGGACCGGCAGAGACACAGTACTTC. It encodes CASSLGTGPAETQYF. Full variable domain (missing parts from reference TRBV7-6 and TRBJ2-5): GAGVSQSPRYKVTKRGQDVALRCDPISGHVSLYWYRQALGQGPEFLTYFNYEAQQDKSGLPNDRFSAERPEGSISTLTIQRTEQRDSAMYRCASSLGTGPAETQYFGPGTRLLVL.

By sample share, this clonotype is medium-sized. The J gene is TRBJ1-2, the V gene TRBV18, with a tentative D call TRBD1 (6 bases). CDR1 is KGHSH and CDR2 is LQKENI in the germline V gene. The CDR3 consists of 16 residues. With 4 bases removed from V and 5 bases from J, the gap between germline ends came to 20 bases. This CDR3 reads CASSQERQVRRYGYTF. As DNA, the CDR3 is TGTGCCAGCTCACAAGAACGACAGGTCAGGAGATATGGCTACACCTTC.

As regards this clonotype: Compared with germline, one end of the junction differs, possibly owing to a read error. The chain has TRBV28 and TRBJ1-5, with D unclear. The germline CDR1 and CDR2 sequences are MDHEN and SYDVKM. The CDR3 is 13 amino acids. This chain's CDR3 is CAISLPGNQPQHF. Here the CDR3 DNA reads TGTGCCATCAGTCTTCCGGGAAATCAGCCCCAGCATTTT.

The rearrangement links TRBV6-5 to TRBJ2-6; no definite D call. Germline V gene sequence: CDR1 MNHEY, CDR2 SVGAGI. Trimming stripped 5 bases from V and 4 bases from J, with 6 bases between. This CDR3 is built from 13 residues. The CDR3 DNA is TGTGCCAGCAGTCTGGCAGGGGCCAACGTCCTGACTTTC. Translated: CASSLAGANVLTF.